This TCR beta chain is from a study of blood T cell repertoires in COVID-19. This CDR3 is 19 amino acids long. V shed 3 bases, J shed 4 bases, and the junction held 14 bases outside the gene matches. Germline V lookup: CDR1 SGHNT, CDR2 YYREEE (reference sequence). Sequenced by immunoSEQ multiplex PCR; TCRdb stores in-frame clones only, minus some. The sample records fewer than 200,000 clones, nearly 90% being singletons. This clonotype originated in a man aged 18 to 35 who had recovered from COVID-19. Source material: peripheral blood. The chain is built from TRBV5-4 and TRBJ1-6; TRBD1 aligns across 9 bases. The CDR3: CASSSPADRGSHYNSPLHF. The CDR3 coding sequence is TGTGCCAGCAGCTCTCCTGCGGACAGGGGATCCCATTATAATTCACCCCTCCACTTT.